This T cell receptor beta chain was recovered during a study of control samples from healthy donors and cancer patients. The assay was immunoSEQ multiplex PCR, and TCRdb's table has in-frame clones only and misses some. Counted here are about 53,000 clones, around 90% occurring once; the ten biggest clones make up about 14%. CDR1 is SGHDN and CDR2 is FVKESK in the germline V gene. The CDR3 length is 18 residues. J gave up 4 bases and V 0 bases, and 10 bases lay outside the gene matches. The sequenced sample was PBMCs. The sequence came from a man aged 55 to 70 with head and neck cancer. This chain links TRBV14 with TRBJ2-5; TRBD2 matches at 11 bases. The CDR3 region is CASSQEIAGGPLLETQYF. The CDR3 nucleotides are TGTGCCAGCAGCCAAGAAATAGCGGGAGGGCCCTTGCTAGAGACCCAGTACTTC.